A selection of T cell receptor beta chains follows, all from one sample in a study of shared clonotypes between healthy human individuals. The repertoire was sequenced with immunoSEQ multiplex PCR; TCRdb's copy has only in-frame clones and lacks some. The sample holds 550,000 to 800,000 clones, approximately 79% seen once. Sample: memory CD4+ T cells sorted from blood. These receptors were collected from a woman in her twenties or thirties in good health. CDR3s include the opening cysteine and the closing phenylalanine or tryptophan. Each record gives: J gene, clone size, D gene, V gene, CDR3 protein, CDR3 DNA. A D gene is named only where the DNA matches it firmly. The size field is filled for only some rows; it gives once, few, many or a size class.

TRBJ1-2	-	-	TRBV4-1	CASSQAAAANYGYTF	TGCGCCAGCAGCCAAGCGGCAGCCGCAAACTATGGCTACACCTTC
TRBJ1-5	few	-	TRBV6-5	CASSYSEGSQPQHF	TGTGCCAGCAGTTACTCCGAGGGGTCACAGCCCCAGCATTTT
TRBJ2-3	-	-	TRBV2	CASTKSTDTQYF	TGTGCCAGCACGAAAAGCACAGATACGCAGTATTTT
TRBJ1-5	-	-	TRBV30	CAWRGTSVGPQHF	TGTGCCTGGAGGGGGACGTCGGTGGGGCCCCAGCATTTT
TRBJ2-1	-	-	TRBV29-1	CSVDQAGARGQFF	TGCAGCGTTGACCAGGCGGGGGCGCGCGGGCAGTTCTTC
TRBJ2-1	-	-	TRBV21-1	CARGTGAGGNEQFF	TGTGCCAGGGGGACAGGGGCAGGGGGCAATGAGCAGTTCTTC
TRBJ1-1	-	-	TRBV6-1	CASSLTDRDTEAFF	TGTGCCAGCAGTCTAACGGACCGTGACACTGAAGCTTTCTTT
TRBJ2-3	-	-	TRBV5-1	CASSLPLSDTQYF	TGCGCCAGCAGCTTGCCGCTCTCAGATACGCAGTATTTT
TRBJ2-2	-	TRBD2	TRBV6-1	CASSALAEGTGELFF	TGTGCCAGCAGTGCGCTAGCGGAGGGGACCGGGGAGCTGTTTTTT
TRBJ2-1	-	-	TRBV5-1	CASGGGVFQNNEQFF	TGCGCCAGTGGCGGGGGCGTTTTCCAAAACAATGAGCAGTTCTTC
TRBJ2-1	-	-	TRBV5-1	CASSLDSSSYNEQFF	TGCGCCAGCAGTTTGGACTCCAGCTCCTACAATGAGCAGTTCTTC
TRBJ2-7	-	-	TRBV27	CASSRYVDYEQYF	TGTGCCAGCAGTCGATACGTAGACTACGAGCAGTACTTC
TRBJ2-1	-	-	TRBV18	CASSTGTHNEQFF	TGTGCCAGCTCAACCGGGACACACAATGAGCAGTTCTTC
TRBJ1-1	many	TRBD1	TRBV18	CASSPRDRGTEAFF	TGTGCCAGCTCACCACGGGACAGGGGAACTGAAGCTTTCTTT
TRBJ2-7	once	-	TRBV5-1	CASSRGGESYEQYF	TGCGCCAGCAGCCGTGGTGGGGAATCCTACGAGCAGTACTTC
TRBJ1-4	-	-	TRBV28	CASSSYSRGNGKLFF	TGTGCCAGCAGTTCCTACAGTCGTGGTAATGGAAAACTGTTTTTT
TRBJ1-2	-	-	TRBV28	CASSLAGSHALGYTF	TGTGCCAGCAGTTTGGCAGGGAGCCACGCTTTAGGCTACACCTTC
TRBJ2-5	few	TRBD1	TRBV7-3	CASSLTGGAETQYF	TGTGCCAGCAGCCTCACAGGGGGCGCAGAGACCCAGTACTTC
TRBJ1-3	few	-	TRBV30	CAWNQNRGNTIYF	TGTGCCTGGAACCAAAATAGGGGAAACACCATATATTTT
TRBJ2-7	-	-	TRBV18	CASSPPKAGPSYEQYF	TGTGCCAGCTCACCACCGAAGGCAGGCCCCTCCTACGAGCAGTACTTC
TRBJ1-1	-	-	TRBV7-6	CASSLARGANTEAFF	TGTGCCAGCAGCTTAGCGCGGGGGGCCAACACTGAAGCTTTCTTT
TRBJ2-6	-	-	TRBV5-1	CASSLVQGDPGANVLTF	TGCGCCAGCAGCTTGGTACAAGGGGACCCTGGGGCCAACGTCCTGACTTTC
TRBJ1-2	-	TRBD1	TRBV28	CASSSSPGTANYGYTF	TGTGCCAGCAGTTCGAGTCCCGGGACAGCTAACTATGGCTACACCTTC
TRBJ2-1	-	TRBD2	TRBV15	CATSRERAGGLHEQFF	TGTGCCACCAGCAGAGAGAGGGCGGGAGGCCTCCATGAGCAGTTCTTC
TRBJ2-7	-	TRBD1	TRBV19	CASSRAQGQGFYEQYF	TGTGCCAGTAGTAGGGCACAGGGGCAAGGATTCTACGAGCAGTACTTC
TRBJ1-4	-	TRBD1	TRBV9	CASSVFGTGSNEKLFF	TGTGCCAGCAGCGTGTTTGGGACAGGGTCTAATGAAAAACTGTTTTTT
TRBJ2-3	-	TRBD2	TRBV6-5	CASSRSGASTDTQYF	TGTGCCAGCAGTCGGAGCGGGGCTAGCACAGATACGCAGTATTTT